The T cell receptor (beta chain) described here comes from a study of T cell changes during pregnancy in multiple sclerosis. Produced via immunoSEQ multiplex PCR; TCRdb's table is partial and in-frame only. The sample consists of about 58,000 clones, 93% of them appearing once. The germline V gene encodes CDR1 SGHVS and CDR2 FNYEAQ. The CDR3 runs to 15 residues. V lost 3 bases to trimming and J lost 7 bases, with 16 bases between them. The TCR was taken from a female donor with multiple sclerosis, enrolled in a pregnancy study. The sequencing used CD8+ T cells from peripheral blood mononuclear cells, collected in the second trimester of pregnancy. The V and J genes are TRBV7-6 and TRBJ2-1; perhaps TRBD2 as D (6 bases). The CDR3 bases are TGTGCCAGCAGCTTCGGGAGTCCCCACACGAATGAGCAGTTCTTC. Translating it yields CASSFGSPHTNEQFF.